Shown below are 13 T cell receptor beta chains from a single sample sequenced in a study of blood T cell repertoires in COVID-19. Clones were sequenced by immunoSEQ multiplex PCR, and TCRdb holds only the in-frame ones, with some missing. The sample has more than 300,000 clones; around 87% are singletons. Material: PBMCs or T cells enriched from blood (not recorded which). Receptor source: a man aged 35 to 55 in a cohort exposed to, infected with or recovered from COVID-19 (not recorded which).

The chain joins TRBV7-9 to TRBJ2-5; D ambiguous. V lost 1 base and J 1 base, leaving 7 bases between the germline ends. This CDR3 spans 14 amino acids. Germline V gene lookup returns CDR1 SEHNR and CDR2 FQNEAQ (reference sequence). CDR3: CASSLGGFQETQYF. CDR3 nucleotide sequence: TGTGCCAGCAGCTTAGGAGGATTCCAAGAGACCCAGTACTTC.

The chain couples TRBV18 to TRBJ1-1; TRBD1 matches at 9 bases. The CDR3 contains 16 residues. The V segment lost 6 bases and the J segment 3 bases; nucleotides outside the gene matches: 11. The germline gives CDR1 KGHSH, CDR2 LQKENI. The CDR3 reads CASSIGTGRVHTEAFF. The CDR3 region has the DNA TGTGCCAGCTCCATCGGGACAGGGAGGGTGCACACTGAAGCTTTCTTT.

The chain recombines TRBV6-1 with TRBJ2-7; tentatively, D is TRBD2 (6 bases). The germline gives CDR1 MNHNS, CDR2 SASEGT. The germline V and J ends were trimmed by 2 bases and 3 bases, with 14 bases remaining between them. This CDR3 comprises 15 residues. This CDR3 is CASSEYWAGNYEQYF. The CDR3 coding sequence is TGTGCCAGCAGTGAATATTGGGCGGGGAACTACGAGCAGTACTTC.

The chain has TRBV7-2 and TRBJ2-7; possible D gene TRBD1, 6 bases. From germline, CDR1 is SGHTA and CDR2 FQGNSA. The V and J ends lost 3 bases and 5 bases respectively, with 11 bases between them. This CDR3 region has 13 residues. The CDR3 sequence: CASSLNRVNEQYF. The CDR3, as DNA: TGTGCCAGCAGCTTGAACAGGGTCAACGAGCAGTACTTC.

The CDR3 DNA is TGTGCCAGCAGCCAAGAGGCACAGGGAGTTGGAAACACCATATATTTT. This translates into CASSQEAQGVGNTIYF. V usage is TRBV4-2 and J usage is TRBJ1-3, with a possible D match to TRBD1 (6 bases). Germline CDR1 reads LGHNA; CDR2 reads YNFKEQ. V lost 0 bases and J 3 bases, leaving 12 bases between the germline ends. The CDR3 totals 16 residues.

The chain links TRBV6-1 to TRBJ1-6; D is unclear. Germline V gene sequence: CDR1 MNHNS, CDR2 SASEGT. Trimming took 3 bases from V and 6 from J, leaving 9 bases between them. This CDR3 has 14 residues. CDR3 region: CASSEAGVNSPLHF. DNA of the CDR3: TGTGCCAGCAGTGAGGCCGGGGTTAATTCACCCCTCCACTTT.

On this clone: The junction differs from germline at one of its ends, possibly a read error. V and J are TRBV2 and TRBJ2-7, with TRBD2 matching 11 bases. The V gene's germline CDR1 is SNHLY and CDR2 FYNNEI. The CDR3 is 14 amino acids. CDR3 sequence (DNA): TGTGCCAGCAGCACCGGAGAAATAGCGGGAGGGCAGGTCTTC. It encodes CASSTGEIAGGQVF. Combining the CDR3 with reference TRBV2 and TRBJ2-7 gives the whole variable domain EPEVTQTPSHQVTQMGQEVILRCVPISNHLYFYWYRQILGQKVEFLVSFYNNEISEKSEIFDDQFSVERPDGSNFTLKIRSTKLEDSAMYFCASSTGEIAGGQVFGPGTRLTVT.

This rearrangement joins TRBV6-1 to TRBJ2-3; no firm D call. Deletions cut 3 bases from V and 8 bases from J, with 6 bases between. This CDR3 is built from 11 residues. Germline CDR1 and CDR2: MNHNS and SASEGT. Here the CDR3 reads CASSDRRTQYF. The CDR3 bases are TGTGCCAGCAGTGACAGGCGTACGCAGTATTTT.

CDR3 bases: TGTGCCAGTAGTTTCGGGACAGGGAACACCGGGGAGCTGTTTTTT. As protein: CASSFGTGNTGELFF. The rearrangement uses TRBV19 and TRBJ2-2; 8 bases are shared with TRBD1. The germline V gene encodes CDR1 LNHDA and CDR2 SQIVND (reference sequence). This CDR3 is built from 15 residues. J was trimmed by 1 base and V by 5 bases; bases with no gene match: 3.

This chain joins TRBV28 and TRBJ1-5, with a weak D call TRBD1 (6 bases). CDR1 is MDHEN and CDR2 is SYDVKM in the germline V gene. The CDR3 is 14 amino acids. V was clipped by 5 bases and J by 7 bases, with 15 bases between them. CDR3: CASSSRGGGQPQHF. The CDR3 nucleotides read TGTGCCAGCAGTAGTCGAGGGGGTGGACAGCCCCAGCATTTT. Combining the CDR3 with reference TRBV28 and TRBJ1-5 gives the whole variable domain DVKVTQSSRYLVKRTGEKVFLECVQDMDHENMFWYRQDPGLGLRLIYFSYDVKMKEKGDIPEGYSVSREKKERFSLILESASTNQTSMYLCASSSRGGGQPQHFGDGTRLSIL.

J is TRBJ1-5 and V is TRBV9; 11 nucleotides line up with TRBD1. The CDR3 contains 15 residues. In germline, CDR1 is SGDLS, CDR2 YYNGEE. Trimming removed 0 bases from V and 5 bases from J; junction bases left unmatched: 1. In nucleotides, the CDR3 is TGTGCCAGCAGCGTAGCGGGACAGGGGGATCAGCCCCAGCATTTT. Its protein product is CASSVAGQGDQPQHF.

V and J are TRBV7-9 and TRBJ2-3; the match to TRBD2 covers 10 bases. Germline V gene sequence: CDR1 SEHNR, CDR2 FQNEAQ (reference sequence). The CDR3 sequence is 15 residues long. V was pared by 5 bases and J by 4 bases, with 6 bases of the junction left unmatched. DNA for the CDR3: TGTGCCAGCAGCCCCCCTAGCGGGAGAGCAGATACGCAGTATTTT. Translated, it gives CASSPPSGRADTQYF.

V usage is TRBV7-8 and J usage is TRBJ2-2; 11 bases are a match to TRBD1. This CDR3 is built from 15 residues. Germline CDR1 is SGHVS and CDR2 is FQNEAQ. V shed 5 bases, J shed 5 bases, and the junction held 4 bases outside the gene matches. CDR3 residues: CASSAGQGVTGELFF. The CDR3 nucleotides are TGTGCCAGCAGCGCGGGACAGGGGGTAACCGGGGAGCTGTTTTTT.